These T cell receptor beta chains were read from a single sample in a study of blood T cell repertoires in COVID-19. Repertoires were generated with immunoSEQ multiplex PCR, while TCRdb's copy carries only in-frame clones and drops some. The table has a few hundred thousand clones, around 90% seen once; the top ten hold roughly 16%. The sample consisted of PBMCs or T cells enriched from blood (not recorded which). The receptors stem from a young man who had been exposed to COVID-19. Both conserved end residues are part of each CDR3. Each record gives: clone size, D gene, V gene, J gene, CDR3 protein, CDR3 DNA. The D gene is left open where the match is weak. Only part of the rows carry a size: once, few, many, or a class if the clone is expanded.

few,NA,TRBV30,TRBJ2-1,CAWLRGDEQFF,TGTGCCTGGCTTAGGGGCGATGAGCAGTTCTTC
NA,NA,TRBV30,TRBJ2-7,CAYQGISYEQYF,TGTGCCTACCAGGGGATTTCCTACGAGCAGTACTTC
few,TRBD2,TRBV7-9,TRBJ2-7,CASSPSEGSGIYEQYF,TGTGCCAGCAGCCCTAGCGAGGGTAGCGGGATTTACGAGCAGTACTTC
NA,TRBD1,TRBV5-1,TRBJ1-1,CASSWDPGGTEAFF,TGCGCCAGCAGCTGGGACCCAGGGGGCACTGAAGCTTTCTTT
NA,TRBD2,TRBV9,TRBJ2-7,CASSVLSGGAPYEQYF,TGTGCCAGCAGCGTTCTTAGCGGGGGGGCCCCCTACGAGCAGTACTTC
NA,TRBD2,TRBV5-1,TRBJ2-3,CASSRRNAGGRVDTQYF,TGCGCCAGCAGCAGACGCAATGCGGGGGGGAGAGTGGATACGCAGTATTTT
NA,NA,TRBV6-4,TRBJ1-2,CASRRSGGETGVYGYTF,TGTGCCAGCCGAAGGTCGGGGGGAGAGACAGGAGTGTATGGCTACACCTTC
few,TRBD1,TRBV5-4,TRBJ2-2,CASSFGTGGQGGELFF,TGTGCCAGCAGCTTTGGGACAGGGGGCCAGGGCGGGGAGCTGTTTTTT
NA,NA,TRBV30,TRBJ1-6,CAWSTGRSPLHF,TGTGCCTGGAGTACTGGCAGGTCACCCCTCCACTTT
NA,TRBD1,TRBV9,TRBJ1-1,CASSVGQGTTEAFF,TGTGCCAGCAGCGTCGGACAGGGGACGACTGAAGCTTTCTTT
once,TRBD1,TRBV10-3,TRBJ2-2,CAISEWTGVGELFF,TGTGCCATCAGTGAATGGACAGGGGTCGGGGAGCTGTTTTTT
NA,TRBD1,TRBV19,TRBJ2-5,CASSILGTAGRSQETQYF,TGTGCCAGTAGTATTTTGGGGACAGCCGGAAGATCTCAAGAGACCCAGTACTTC
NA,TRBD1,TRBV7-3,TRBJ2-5,CASSLGGQGVETQYF,TGTGCCAGCAGCTTAGGGGGACAGGGTGTCGAGACCCAGTACTTC